The sequence of this T cell receptor (beta chain) was determined in a study of T cells in localized non-small cell lung cancer. General study results and limits: Measurement of T cell clonality placed uninvolved adjacent lung highest, above the level in tumor.

Concerning this clone: The antigen is unknown.

V shed 8 bases and J shed 4 bases, with 9 bases lying between them. CDR3 length: 12 residues. The germline CDR1 and CDR2 sequences are LNHDA and SQIVND (reference sequence). This table comes from immunoSEQ multiplex PCR, and its TCRdb copy is limited to in-frame clones, with some not included. The profile covers tens of thousands of clones, with roughly 87% appearing a single time and 17% taken by the ten largest. V gene TRBV19 combines with J gene TRBJ1-5; possibly TRBD1 for D (5 bases). This clonotype originated in a male donor aged 60 or over with stage III squamous cell lung carcinoma. This material consisted of peripheral blood, taken before any cancer treatment. This CDR3 is CASDDRNQPQHF. The CDR3 DNA reads as TGTGCCAGTGACGACAGAAATCAGCCCCAGCATTTT.